The 2 T cell receptor gamma chains presented below share a single source sample, sequenced in a study of γδ T cells in repeated Plasmodium falciparum infection. Flow sorting of PBMC yielded separate Vgamma9/Vdelta2+ and Vdelta2-negative gammadelta T cell populations for bulk repertoire analysis. TCRdb re-called the multiplex PCR reads using CATT. The sample carries 25,000 to 35,000 gamma-chain clones, 1.4% recorded once. Sequencing was done on a sample of gamma-delta T cells from blood. These receptors came from a pool of human donors (malaria-infected and uninfected, not separated).

This clone was counted only a few times. A far bigger clonotype differs at one base, so this is likely a read error. The chain recombines TRGV9 with TRGJP. TCRdb records no J gene; here it was assigned by comparing the DNA to germline. CDR3 size: 20 residues. The trim removed 2 bases at V and 4 bases at J, leaving 14 bases unmatched. The germline V gene encodes CDR1 GITISATS and CDR2 ISYDGTV (reference sequence). This CDR3 reads CALWEGADLLQELGKKIKVF. The CDR3 DNA is TGTGCCTTGTGGGAGGGTGCCGATCTATTACAAGAGTTGGGCAAAAAAATCAAGGTATTT.

A note on this clone: TCRdb records a much larger clone's protein for this DNA, with a difference at residue 11 that likely arises from a read error; the protein given is the translation of the DNA. The V segment is TRGV2, and no J call was made. The CDR3 is 13 amino acids. From germline, CDR1 is EGSNGY and CDR2 YDSYNSKV. CDR3 bases: TGTGCCACCTGGGACGGGCCGAATTATAAGAGACTCTTT. Translated, it gives CATWDGPNYKRLF.